The clone carrying this T cell receptor beta chain was found a few times. Its cognate antigen is unknown. TCRdb reanalysed the 5' RACE reads using MiXCR and keeps one entry per CDR3 protein. Of some 260,000 distinct CDR3 sequences in the sample, around 4.9% were seen once. This sample was included in a study of T cells after yellow fever vaccination. At the level of the study: It was SMART-Seq v4 Ultra Low Input that prepared the fractions with low cell numbers.

General observations from the study: Only a small proportion of the clonotypes turned up in both the CD4 and the CD8 compartments, likely arising from convergent recombination. The secondary response was weaker, and its peak arrived faster, on day 5 versus 15. A large majority of primary-vaccination clones showed up again after the booster (approximately 96% CD4, 75% to 90% CD8).

The sequencing here drew on CD4+ T cells sorted from PBMCs, taken on the day of the yellow fever booster vaccination. The sequence was collected from a man aged 18 to 30 who received the YFV17D yellow fever vaccine.

CDR3 nucleotides: TGTGCCAGCAGTTACGCCCAGATATACAATGAGCAGTTCTTC. Translation gives CASSYAQIYNEQFF. The V call is TRBV6-2 or TRBV6-3, the J call TRBJ2-1; D is unresolved. The CDR3 spans 14 residues. Germline V gene sequence: CDR1 MNHEY, CDR2 SVGEGT. The germline V and J ends were trimmed by 2 bases and 4 bases, with 9 bases remaining between them.